The sequence of this T cell receptor beta chain was determined in a study of HIV-infected patients and healthy controls. No cell fractionation was done, so the repertoire covers all unsorted peripheral blood T cells. CDR3 length equals 11 residues. V was clipped by 6 bases and J by 9 bases, with 12 bases between them. Germline CDR1 reads DFQATT; CDR2 reads SNEGSKA (reference sequence). This clonotype was observed many times. Alpha and beta constant-region primers primed reverse transcription of around 500 ng RNA. Using multiplexing indices, alpha and beta chain libraries were generated apart by chain-specific third strand synthesis. Second strand DNA was synthesized using a primer at the SP2 site. TCRdb reprocessed the 5' RACE reads with MiXCR, giving one entry per CDR3 protein. Of some 20,000 distinct CDR3 sequences in the sample, around 8.2% were seen once.

Sample: blood. The chain uses TRBV20-1 and TRBJ2-1; possibly TRBD1 or TRBD2 for D (5 bases each). The source is an adult in good health. As DNA, the CDR3 is TGCAGTGCCTCCGGGACCACTGAGCAGTTCTTC. It encodes CSASGTTEQFF.